Following are 23 T cell receptor beta chains from one sample sequenced in a study of blood T cells in healthy people across ages. With a J-beta primer mix and a sample-barcoded 5' primer, a second PCR ran about 7 to 12 cycles. TCRdb reprocessed the 5' RACE reads with MiXCR, giving one entry per CDR3 protein. Of some 930,000 distinct CDR3 sequences listed, almost 30% are singletons. These same data were also listed under a study on T cells of mothers and their children.

The sample consisted of blood. The receptors here all came from a woman in her forties in good health.

As regards this clonotype: This may stem from a read error, because a much larger clone lies one nucleotide away. This rearrangement joins TRBV10-3 to TRBJ1-2, with D uncertain. Germline lookup yields CDR1 ENHRY and CDR2 SYGVKD. This CDR3 spans 13 amino acids. V dropped 6 bases and J dropped 1 base, with 9 bases sitting between them. As DNA, the CDR3 is TGTGCCATCAGGGGAGGGTTTAACTATGGCTACACCTTC. Translating gives CAIRGGFNYGYTF.

This clonotype occurred many times. The J gene is TRBJ2-3, the V gene TRBV9; TRBD2 aligns across 10 bases. The germline V gene has CDR1 SGDLS and CDR2 YYNGEE. The CDR3 extends over 16 amino acids. The ends lost 0 bases at V and 2 bases at J; junction bases unmatched: 3. The CDR3 nucleotides read TGTGCCAGCAGCGTAGTTAGCGGGGGGACCACAGATACGCAGTATTTT. This translates into CASSVVSGGTTDTQYF.

Ten or more counts support this clonotype. This sequence joins TRBV20-1 and TRBJ2-5, with a tentative D call TRBD2 (6 bases). This CDR3 is built from 12 residues. Looked up from germline, CDR1 is DFQATT and CDR2 is SNEGSKA (reference sequence). Trimming removed 1 base at V and 11 bases at J, with 14 bases between. CDR3 in amino acids: CSARADGTEQYF. The CDR3 DNA reads TGCAGTGCTAGAGCAGACGGGACTGAGCAGTACTTC.

This clonotype was observed a few times. The chain has TRBV3-1 and TRBJ2-7, with a possible D match to TRBD1 (6 bases). V gave up 7 bases and J gave up 4 bases, with 11 bases separating them. Germline values: CDR1 LGHDT, CDR2 YNNKEL (reference sequence). The CDR3 extends over 12 amino acids. CDR3 nucleotide sequence: TGTGCCAGCACGGGGACACATTACGAGCAGTACTTC. This sequence encodes CASTGTHYEQYF.

This clonotype has ten or more counts. This CDR3 reads CASSVTGDGYTF. CDR3 bases: TGTGCCAGCAGCGTGACAGGGGACGGCTACACCTTC. The V gene is TRBV9, the J gene TRBJ1-2; 8 positions match TRBD1. Germline lookup yields CDR1 SGDLS and CDR2 YYNGEE. The V and J ends lost 2 bases and 8 bases, in that order; junction bases with no gene match: 2. CDR3 length: 12 amino acids.

In its sample, this clonotype was seen many times. The J gene is TRBJ2-7, the V gene TRBV7-8; 9 bases match TRBD1. V lost 2 bases and J lost 3; bases outside the gene matches: 2. This CDR3 is 14 amino acids long. Germline lookup yields CDR1 SGHVS and CDR2 FQNEAQ. This chain's CDR3 is CASSLRTGVYEQYF. CDR3 in DNA: TGTGCCAGCAGCTTACGGACAGGGGTCTACGAGCAGTACTTC. The full variable domain, its missing parts supplied by reference TRBV7-8 and TRBJ2-7, is GAGVSQSPRYKVAKRGQDVALRCDPISGHVSLFWYQQALGQGPEFLTYFQNEAQLDKSGLPSDRFFAERPEGSVSTLKIQRTQQEDSAVYLCASSLRTGVYEQYFGPGTRLTVT.

Ten or more counts support this clonotype. The chain joins TRBV12-3 or TRBV12-4 to TRBJ2-7, with 7 bases aligning to TRBD2. Germline trimming cut 5 bases from V and 6 bases from J; bases unmatched to any gene: 13. The CDR3 has 15 residues. Here the CDR3 DNA reads TGTGCCAGCAGTCTGGGGATGGGGGGGAATACCGAGCAGTACTTC. This codes for CASSLGMGGNTEQYF.

This clonotype was counted ten times or more. The rearrangement uses TRBV7-9 and TRBJ2-7; 7 bases agree with TRBD2. V lost 0 bases and J lost 0; bases outside the gene matches: 5. The CDR3 covers 16 residues. Per germline, CDR1 SEHNR and CDR2 FQNEAQ (reference sequence). Here the CDR3 reads CASSLAGGLSSYEQYF. The CDR3 DNA reads TGTGCCAGCAGCTTAGCCGGGGGACTAAGCTCCTACGAGCAGTACTTC.

This clonotype was recorded at least ten times. The chain recombines TRBV10-3 with TRBJ2-7; D ambiguous. Trimming left V 5 bases short and J 1 base short, with 12 bases between. The CDR3 extends over 14 amino acids. Germline V lookup: CDR1 ENHRY, CDR2 SYGVKD. The CDR3 DNA follows: TGTGCCATCAGTTGGCATAGCAATTCCTACGAGCAGTACTTC. It yields the protein CAISWHSNSYEQYF.

This clonotype turned up a few times. The genes are TRBV19 and TRBJ2-3; D ambiguous. The CDR3 consists of 10 residues. Germline CDR1 LNHDA, CDR2 SQIVND (reference sequence). The V and J ends lost 8 bases and 4 bases respectively, with 4 bases between them. CDR3 DNA sequence: TGTGCCAGTGGCGCAGATACGCAGTATTTT. Residues: CASGADTQYF.

The rearrangement links TRBV24-1 to TRBJ2-1; a weak D match, TRBD2 (6 bases). This CDR3 is 16 amino acids long. Trimming shortened V by 2 bases and J by 7 bases, and 17 bases separated the two germline ends. Per germline, CDR1 KGHDR and CDR2 SFDVKD. The chain's CDR3 is CATSDSWGVPGNEQFF. DNA for the CDR3: TGTGCCACCAGTGATTCGTGGGGGGTCCCCGGGAATGAGCAGTTCTTC.

The chain couples TRBV7-9 to TRBJ2-3; D perhaps matches TRBD2 (5 bases). This CDR3 region has 14 residues. The germline V gene has CDR1 SEHNR and CDR2 FQNEAQ (reference sequence). V shed 0 bases and J shed 4 bases, with 8 bases lying between them. In DNA, the CDR3 is TGTGCCAGCAGCTTAGCGAGGGTGGCAGATACGCAGTATTTT. The encoded protein is CASSLARVADTQYF.

This clonotype was seen more than once but under ten times. A read error may produce the germline difference seen at one junction end. The V call is TRBV5-1, the J call TRBJ2-7; D gene unclear. Germline V gene data show CDR1 as SGHRS and CDR2 as YFSETQ. CDR3 length equals 14 residues. The CDR3 here is CACSLIGEPTEQYF. The CDR3, as DNA: TGCGCCTGCAGCTTGATTGGGGAACCTACCGAGCAGTACTTC. Supplemented by reference TRBV5-1 and TRBJ2-7, the full variable domain reads KAGVTQTPRYLIKTRGQQVTLSCSPISGHRSVSWYQQTPGQGLQFLFEYFSETQRNKGNFPGRFSGRQFSNSRSEMNVSTLELGDSALYLCACSLIGEPTEQYFGPGTRLTVT.

The chain recombines TRBV12-3 or TRBV12-4 with TRBJ1-4, with D possibly being TRBD1 (5 bases). This CDR3 contains 14 residues. V dropped 5 bases and J dropped 7 bases, with 14 bases sitting between them. CDR3 DNA: TGTGCCAGCAGTCAGAGAGGGGTTCGTGAAAAACTGTTTTTT. Amino acid sequence: CASSQRGVREKLFF.

This chain connects TRBV10-3 to TRBJ2-3; D may match TRBD1 or TRBD2 (5 bases each). The V end was cut by 5 bases, the J end by 0 bases, with 18 bases between. CDR1 is ENHRY, CDR2 SYGVKD, per germline. The CDR3 is 17 residues long. This chain's CDR3 is CAISQMGRRTSTDTQYF. CDR3 nucleotide sequence: TGTGCCATCAGTCAAATGGGACGGCGTACTAGCACAGATACGCAGTATTTT.

In this sample, this clonotype turned up a few times. At one end the junction does not follow the germline gene, possibly because of a read error. The chain carries TRBV5-5 and TRBJ2-3; D is unclear. This CDR3 is built from 12 residues. CDR1 SGHKS and CDR2 YYEKEE come from the germline V gene (reference sequence). CDR3 sequence: CASSNGPDTQYF. The CDR3 DNA is TGTGCCAGCAGCAACGGACCAGATACACAGTATTTT.

To note about this clonotype: A read error may produce the germline difference seen at one junction end. The V gene is TRBV20-1, the J gene TRBJ1-2, with a weak D call TRBD1 (6 bases). Germline V gives CDR1 DFQATT, CDR2 SNEGSKA (reference sequence). This CDR3 has 16 residues. The CDR3: CSTRPKRRGTNYGYTF. Here the CDR3 DNA reads TGCAGTACTAGACCTAAAAGGAGGGGGACTAACTATGGCTACACCTTC.

The chain joins TRBV5-1 to TRBJ2-3; 8 nucleotides align to TRBD1. The germline CDR1 and CDR2 sequences are SGHRS and YFSETQ. The CDR3 is 16 amino acids. With 4 bases clipped from V and 2 bases from J, the junction kept 9 bases outside the gene matches. The CDR3 sequence: CASSLIWDRPTDTQYF. The CDR3 DNA sequence: TGCGCCAGCAGCCTGATCTGGGACAGGCCCACAGATACGCAGTATTTT.

A word on this clonotype: The conserved phenylalanine or tryptophan normally closing the CDR3 is absent here, so this likely arose from a read error. V usage is TRBV7-2 and J usage is TRBJ1-2; 10 bases agree with TRBD1. With V trimmed by 5 bases and J by 8 bases, 5 bases remained unmatched. CDR1 and CDR2 from the germline V gene are SGHTA and FQGNSA. This CDR3 is built from 13 residues. CDR3 DNA sequence: TGTGCCAGCAGCGCGGGACAGGGGCTAGGCTACACCTTA. It yields the protein CASSAGQGLGYTL.

This clonotype showed up just a few times. The V call is TRBV11-2, the J call TRBJ1-2, with 7 bases that match TRBD1. Germline V gene lookup returns CDR1 SGHAT and CDR2 FQNNGV. V trimming: 2 bases; J trimming: 7 bases; junction bases outside the gene matches: 10. CDR3 length: 15 amino acids. In DNA, the CDR3 is TGTGCCAGCAGCTTATCTGGATGGCAGGGGGGTGGCTACACCTTC. Translating it yields CASSLSGWQGGGYTF.

This chain links TRBV5-6 with TRBJ2-2; no clear D. This CDR3 is 14 amino acids long. V was clipped by 4 bases and J by 0 bases, with 7 bases between them. Germline V gene sequence: CDR1 SGHDT, CDR2 YYEEEE. The CDR3 DNA follows: TGTGCCAGCAGCCCGACAACGAACACCGGGGAGCTGTTTTTT. It is translated as CASSPTTNTGELFF.

The rearrangement joins TRBV20-1 to TRBJ1-5; no clear D gene. The CDR3 has 16 residues. Per germline, CDR1 DFQATT and CDR2 SNEGSKA (reference sequence). V lost 1 base and J 0 bases, leaving 13 bases between the germline ends. The CDR3 bases are TGCAGTGCTAGAGTGGGGTCGGGGTATAGCAATCAGCCCCAGCATTTT. Protein: CSARVGSGYSNQPQHF.

This clonotype has ten or more counts. This chain joins TRBV4-1 and TRBJ2-1, with 7 positions matching TRBD2. This CDR3 spans 17 amino acids. Germline V gene sequence: CDR1 MGHRA, CDR2 YSYEKL. The trim removed 5 bases at V and 5 bases at J, leaving 15 bases unmatched. For the CDR3, the DNA is TGCGCCAGCAGCTACCAGCCCGGGACTACCTCACACAATGAGCAGTTCTTC. Translated, it gives CASSYQPGTTSHNEQFF.